The clone carrying this T cell receptor beta chain has only a few counts. This entry comes from a study of T-cell reconstitution after alpha-beta-depleted transplantation in children. Unique molecular identifiers were used in preparing the TCRbeta library. Using its own MiXCR run on the PCR reads, TCRdb lists one record per CDR3 protein. The sample lists roughly 500,000 distinct CDR3 sequences, around a third occurring once. CDR3 size: 16 residues. Germline CDR1 and CDR2: MNHEY and SVGEGT. V lost 8 bases and J lost 4, with 21 bases in between. Material: PBMCs from the stem cell graft donor, obtained from the stem cell graft. The receptor's source is a human donor who donated a stem cell graft to a child with aplastic anemia. The chain has TRBV6-2 or TRBV6-3 and TRBJ2-1; perhaps TRBD2 as D (5 bases). DNA of the CDR3: TGTGCCAGCCGCTCAGGTGGCGGTTGGACTTACAATGAGCAGTTCTTC. As protein: CASRSGGGWTYNEQFF.